Here is one T cell receptor beta chain with its context. The data were produced by immunoSEQ multiplex PCR, yet TCRdb's version contains in-frame clones alone and is incomplete. The data hold roughly 300,000 clones, with about 89% observed a single time. This entry is derived from a study of blood T cell repertoires in COVID-19. Study members were between about 18 and 100 years old and lived in over 20 US regions. Germline V gene data show CDR1 as LGHNA and CDR2 as YNFKEQ. V shed 0 bases and J 0 bases; nucleotides not matched to a gene: 6. The CDR3 sequence is 18 residues long. Material for sequencing was PBMCs or T cells enriched from blood (not recorded which). The TCR originated in a woman aged 25-40 years who had recovered from COVID-19. The chain is built from TRBV4-2 and TRBJ2-7, with 12 bases lining up with TRBD2. The CDR3 sequence is CASSQEGRLAGASYEQYF. The CDR3 DNA sequence: TGTGCCAGCAGCCAAGAAGGCCGACTAGCGGGGGCCTCCTACGAGCAGTACTTC.